This T cell receptor (beta chain) was recorded in a study of blood T cell repertoires in COVID-19 (dated by TCRdb to 2018 to 2021). Regarding the study in general: The collaborator samples originated in the United States, Italy and Spain and spanned the acute and convalescent phases of COVID-19. The repertoires were made available in a free public database intended to serve as a resource for research on the immune response to SARS-CoV-2. Where HLA class I and class II types were available, the types were taken from metadata supplied by the sample provider, not from assay-based typing. Deeply sampled blood TCRbeta repertoires from subjects exposed to, actively infected with, or recovered from COVID-19 were included in the dataset. The material from the prospective study consisted of cDNA or gDNA derived from T cells, B-cell-depleted T cells, or PBMCs. The samples were drawn from two sources: the first 160 participants of the ongoing ImmuneRACE study, and 1,000 to 1,500 subjects contributed by 6 global collaborators. Nearly every sample came with metadata listing a de-identified subject ID, COVID-19 status, age in years and sex.

Regarding this clone: The antigen it recognizes is unknown. No qualities accompany the bases; no much larger clone lies one base away.

The immunoSEQ Assay, a bias-controlled multiplex PCR, was used to amplify TCRbeta CDR3 regions from genomic DNA. The source study handled its data this way. The number of nucleated cells in each sample was estimated by amplification of reference gene primers within the assay. To quantify the absolute abundance of each unique TCRbeta CDR3 rearrangement, sequence reads were collapsed and filtered. For each sample, productive Simpson clonality was calculated as the square root of Simpson's diversity index across productive rearrangements. TCRdb mirrors the immuneACCESS table, restricted to in-frame sequences. Some clones are absent from its copies; in checked studies, under half trace to an unresolved V gene, and the reason for the others is unknown. V and J calls and clone size are those listed in that table; D and trimming were worked out from the DNA. The sample table holds over 600,000 clones, of which over 80% were seen once. Under 0.3% of the sample comes from the top ten.

In the germline V gene (reference sequence), CDR1 corresponds to SGHNT and CDR2 to YYREEE. The CDR3 covers 15 residues, taking in both the cysteine and the phenylalanine. Only CDR3 DNA is held: 45 bases, read in frame from base 1. The germline V and J ends show losses of 1 base and 4 bases respectively, and no gene match explains 7 bases of the junction. General findings and caveats noted by the study authors: How much clinical and demographic metadata was included differed by source and by participant, and the metadata was provided uncurated.

Each collaborating institution followed its own protocols to collect whole blood in K2EDTA tubes. For TCRbeta analysis, collaborator samples were shipped as frozen whole blood, as isolated PBMCs, or as DNA extracted from either sample type. Recombination joined TRBV5-4 with TRBJ1-1, and 7 junction bases match TRBD1. The sequence was collected from a woman under 30 with acute or convalescent COVID-19. What was sequenced was peripheral blood. The sequenced DNA: TGTGCCAGCAGCTTGTGGACCAGGGGGAGCACTGAAGCTTTCTTT. Its protein is CASSLWTRGSTEAFF. This CDR3, with the reference TRBV5-4 and TRBJ1-1 proteins standing in past its ends, gives the full variable domain ETGVTQSPTHLIKTRGQQVTLRCSSQSGHNTVSWYQQALGQGPQFIFQYYREEENGRGNFPPRFSGLQFPNYSSELNVNALELDDSALYLCASSLWTRGSTEAFFGQGTRLTVV.